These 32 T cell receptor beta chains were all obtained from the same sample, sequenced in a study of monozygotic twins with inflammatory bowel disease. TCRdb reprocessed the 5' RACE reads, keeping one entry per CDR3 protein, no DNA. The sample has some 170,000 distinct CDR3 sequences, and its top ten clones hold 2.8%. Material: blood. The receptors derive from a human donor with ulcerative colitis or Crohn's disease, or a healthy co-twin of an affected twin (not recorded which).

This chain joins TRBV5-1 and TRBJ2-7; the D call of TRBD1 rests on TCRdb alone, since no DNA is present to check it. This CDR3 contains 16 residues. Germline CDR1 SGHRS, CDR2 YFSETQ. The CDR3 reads CASSFSSGGSSYEQYF.

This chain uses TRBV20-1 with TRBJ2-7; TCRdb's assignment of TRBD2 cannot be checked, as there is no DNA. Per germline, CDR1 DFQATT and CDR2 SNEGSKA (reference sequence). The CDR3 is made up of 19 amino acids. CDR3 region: CSAQIAGVLALSSSYEQYF.

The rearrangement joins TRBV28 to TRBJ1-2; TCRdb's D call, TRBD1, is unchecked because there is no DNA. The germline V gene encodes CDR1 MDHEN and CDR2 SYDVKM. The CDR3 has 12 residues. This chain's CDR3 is CASRTGGYGYTF.

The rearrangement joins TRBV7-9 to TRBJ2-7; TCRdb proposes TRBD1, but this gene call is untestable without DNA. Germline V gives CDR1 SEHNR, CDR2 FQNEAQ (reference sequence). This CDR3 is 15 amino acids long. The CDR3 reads CASSSTGTLPDEQYF.

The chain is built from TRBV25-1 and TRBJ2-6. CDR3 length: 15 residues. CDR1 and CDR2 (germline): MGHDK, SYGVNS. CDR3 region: CASSAANSGANVLTF.

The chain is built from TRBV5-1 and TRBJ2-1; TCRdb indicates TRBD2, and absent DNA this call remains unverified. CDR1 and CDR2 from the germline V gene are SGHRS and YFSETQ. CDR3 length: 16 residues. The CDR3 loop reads CASSPGLADSYNEQFF.

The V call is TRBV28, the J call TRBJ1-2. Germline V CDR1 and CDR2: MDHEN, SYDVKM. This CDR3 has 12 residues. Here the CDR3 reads CASREGPIGYTF.

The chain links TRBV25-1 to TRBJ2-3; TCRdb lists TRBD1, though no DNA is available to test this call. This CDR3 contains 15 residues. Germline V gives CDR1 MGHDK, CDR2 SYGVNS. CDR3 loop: CASAGTVDYTDTQYF.

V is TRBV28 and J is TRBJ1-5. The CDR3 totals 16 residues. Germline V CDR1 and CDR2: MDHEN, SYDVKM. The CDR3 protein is CASRPGGGLANQPQHF.

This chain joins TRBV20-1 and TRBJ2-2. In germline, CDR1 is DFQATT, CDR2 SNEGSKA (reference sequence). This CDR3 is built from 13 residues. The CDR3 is CSARTAATGELFF.

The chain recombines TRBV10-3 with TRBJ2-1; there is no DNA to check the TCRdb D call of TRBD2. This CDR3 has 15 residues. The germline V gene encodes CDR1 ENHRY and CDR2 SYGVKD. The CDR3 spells CAISELASGSNEQFF.

CDR3 loop: CASSTSGSSYNEQFF. The chain has TRBV13 and TRBJ2-1; TCRdb calls TRBD2, which cannot be checked without DNA. In germline, CDR1 is PRHDT, CDR2 FYEKMQ (reference sequence). CDR3 length: 15 residues.

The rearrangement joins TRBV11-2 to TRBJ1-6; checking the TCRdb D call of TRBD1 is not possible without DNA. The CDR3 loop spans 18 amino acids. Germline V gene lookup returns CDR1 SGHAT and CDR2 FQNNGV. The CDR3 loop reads CASSFLRQGSSYNSPLHF.

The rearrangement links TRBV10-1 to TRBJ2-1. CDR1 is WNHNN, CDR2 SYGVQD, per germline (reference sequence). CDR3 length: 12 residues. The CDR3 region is CASSDTYNEQFF.

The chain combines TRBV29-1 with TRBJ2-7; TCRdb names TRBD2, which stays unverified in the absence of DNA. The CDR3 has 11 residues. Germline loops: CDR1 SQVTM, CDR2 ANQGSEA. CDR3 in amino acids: CSAEREYEQYF.

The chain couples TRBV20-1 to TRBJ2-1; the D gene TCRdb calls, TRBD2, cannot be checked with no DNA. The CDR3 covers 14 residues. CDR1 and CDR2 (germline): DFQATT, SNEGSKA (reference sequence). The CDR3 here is CSARAAGGGNEQFF.

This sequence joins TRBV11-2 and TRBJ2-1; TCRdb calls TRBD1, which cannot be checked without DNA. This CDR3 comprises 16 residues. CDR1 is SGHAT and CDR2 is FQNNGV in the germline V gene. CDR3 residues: CASSLPGTGPYNEQFF.

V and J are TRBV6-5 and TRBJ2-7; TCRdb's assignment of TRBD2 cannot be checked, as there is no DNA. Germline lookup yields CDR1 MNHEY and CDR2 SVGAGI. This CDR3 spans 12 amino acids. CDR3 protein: CASKTGVNEQYF.

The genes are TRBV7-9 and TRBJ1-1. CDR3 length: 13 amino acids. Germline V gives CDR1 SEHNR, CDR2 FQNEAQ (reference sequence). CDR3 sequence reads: CASSSNWNTEAFF.

The CDR3 is CASSIDRGTGELFF. The chain employs TRBV19 and TRBJ2-2; the D gene TCRdb calls, TRBD1, cannot be checked with no DNA. The CDR3 runs to 14 residues. Germline CDR1 is LNHDA and CDR2 is SQIVND (reference sequence).

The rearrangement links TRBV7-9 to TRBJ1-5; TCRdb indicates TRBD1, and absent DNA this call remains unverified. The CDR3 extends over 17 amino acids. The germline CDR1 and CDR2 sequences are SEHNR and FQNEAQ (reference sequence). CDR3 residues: CASSRVLGQSTNQPQHF.

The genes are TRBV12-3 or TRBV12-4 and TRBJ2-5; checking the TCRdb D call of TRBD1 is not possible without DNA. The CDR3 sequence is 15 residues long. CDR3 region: CASSYQPTGTQTQYF.

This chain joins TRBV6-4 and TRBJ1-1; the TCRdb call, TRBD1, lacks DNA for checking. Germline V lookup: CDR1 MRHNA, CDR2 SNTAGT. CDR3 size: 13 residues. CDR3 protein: CASSDAPTGVAFF.

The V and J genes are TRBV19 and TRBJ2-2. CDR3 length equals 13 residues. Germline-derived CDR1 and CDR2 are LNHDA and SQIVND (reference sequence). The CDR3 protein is CASIPENTGELFF.

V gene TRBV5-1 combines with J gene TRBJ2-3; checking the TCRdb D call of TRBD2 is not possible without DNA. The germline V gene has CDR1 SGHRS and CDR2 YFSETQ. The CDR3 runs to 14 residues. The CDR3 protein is CASSSRAGTDTQYF.

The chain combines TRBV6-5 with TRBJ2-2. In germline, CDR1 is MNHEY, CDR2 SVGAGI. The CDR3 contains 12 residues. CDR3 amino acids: CASRSTAGELFF.

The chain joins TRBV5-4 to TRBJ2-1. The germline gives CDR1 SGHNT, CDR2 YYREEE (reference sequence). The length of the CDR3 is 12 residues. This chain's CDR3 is CASSLAMGEEFF.

The CDR3: CASSSGQVNEKLFF. V usage is TRBV5-1 and J usage is TRBJ1-4. Germline lookup yields CDR1 SGHRS and CDR2 YFSETQ. This CDR3 has 14 amino acids. The variable domain in full, completed from reference TRBV5-1 and TRBJ1-4, reads KAGVTQTPRYLIKTRGQQVTLSCSPISGHRSVSWYQQTPGQGLQFLFEYFSETQRNKGNFPGRFSGRQFSNSRSEMNVSTLELGDSALYLCASSSGQVNEKLFFGSGTQLSVL.

CDR3: CASSPRGGATSYEQYF. J is TRBJ2-7 and V is TRBV18; TCRdb picks TRBD2, but there is no DNA to check that call. Looked up from germline, CDR1 is KGHSH and CDR2 is LQKENI. The CDR3 consists of 16 residues.

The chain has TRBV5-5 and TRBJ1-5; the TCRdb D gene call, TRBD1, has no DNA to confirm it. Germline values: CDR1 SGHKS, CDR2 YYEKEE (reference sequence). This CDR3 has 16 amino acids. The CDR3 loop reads CASSLRQGYSNQPQHF.

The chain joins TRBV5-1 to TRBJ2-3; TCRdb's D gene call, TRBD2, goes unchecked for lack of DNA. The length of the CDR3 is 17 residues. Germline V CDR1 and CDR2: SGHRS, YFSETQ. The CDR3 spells CASFSGRGPGGTDTQYF.

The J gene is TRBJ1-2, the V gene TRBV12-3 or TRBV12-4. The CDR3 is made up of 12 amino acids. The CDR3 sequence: CASSLGPYGYTF.